Below are 27 T cell receptor beta chains sequenced from a single sample in a study of cytomegalovirus exposure and HLA in healthy donors. Primers for the PCR totalled 60 Vbeta and 13 Jbeta. The protocol was immunoSEQ multiplex PCR, while the TCRdb copy is restricted to in-frame clones and leaves out a portion. The table shows some 190,000 clones, with more than 60% occurring only once. What was sequenced was PBMCs. The source of these receptors is a woman in her 30s in good health and CMV-seropositive.

V usage is TRBV9 and J usage is TRBJ2-6; maybe TRBD2 (5 bases). This CDR3 is 14 amino acids long. The V end was cut by 10 bases, the J end by 4 bases, with 15 bases between. In germline, CDR1 is SGDLS, CDR2 YYNGEE. The DNA of the CDR3 is TGTGCCGGCCTGGTGAGGGCGGGGGCCAACGTCCTGACTTTC. This codes for CAGLVRAGANVLTF.

This clone was picked up one time. CDR3 in DNA: TGTGCTAGTGGTTCCGGACAGGGGCAAGAGACCCAGTACTTC. Protein product: CASGSGQGQETQYF. V is TRBV12-5 and J is TRBJ2-5; TRBD1 aligns across 9 bases. Losses at the gene ends were 4 bases for V and 2 bases for J; bases not matched to a gene: 2. The CDR3 is made up of 14 amino acids. CDR1 is LGHNT, CDR2 FRNRAP, per germline.

The sample holds a few counts of this clone. The rearrangement uses TRBV5-4 and TRBJ2-3; D unresolved. Trimming removed 7 bases at V and 2 bases at J, with 14 bases between. Germline V gene sequence: CDR1 SGHNT, CDR2 YYREEE (reference sequence). The CDR3 is 14 residues long. The CDR3 DNA reads as TGTGCCAGCGGCGGTGGGTCGGTCACAGATACGCAGTATTTT. Translated, it gives CASGGGSVTDTQYF.

The CDR3 bases are TGTGCCAGCAGCAATAATGGGGGGGATGGGGGGGAGACCCAGTACTTC. Translated: CASSNNGGDGGETQYF. The J gene is TRBJ2-5, the V gene TRBV7-2; 7 nucleotides agree with TRBD2. CDR1 and CDR2 (germline): SGHTA, FQGNSA. The CDR3 is 16 amino acids. Unmatched junction bases numbered 14, after V lost 5 bases and J lost 5 bases. The variable domain in full, completed from reference TRBV7-2 and TRBJ2-5, reads GAGVSQSPSNKVTEKGKDVELRCDPISGHTALYWYRQSLGQGLEFLIYFQGNSAPDKSGLPSDRFSAERTGGSVSTLTIQRTQQEDSAVYLCASSNNGGDGGETQYFGPGTRLLVL.

This chain's CDR3 is CASSVRRETEAFF. The CDR3 region has the DNA TGTGCCAGCAGCGTCCGAAGGGAGACTGAAGCTTTCTTT. The genes are TRBV7-8 and TRBJ1-1; D not certain. Trimming cost V 5 bases and J 5 bases, with 12 bases left between them. The V gene's germline CDR1 is SGHVS and CDR2 FQNEAQ. The CDR3 length is 13 residues.

The chain employs TRBV15 and TRBJ2-2; 9 bases align to TRBD1. Germline values: CDR1 LNHNV, CDR2 YYDKDF (reference sequence). After removal of 5 bases from V and 6 bases from J, the junction contained 7 bases not matched to a gene. CDR3 length: 15 amino acids. CDR3 nucleotides: TGTGCCACCAGCGTCGTACAGGGGGCGCCCGGGGAGCTGTTTTTT. Translating it yields CATSVVQGAPGELFF. The full variable domain, with the rest looked up from reference TRBV15 and TRBJ2-2, is DAMVIQNPRYQVTQFGKPVTLSCSQTLNHNVMYWYQQKSSQAPKLLFHYYDKDFNNEADTPDNFQSRRPNTSFCFLDIRSPGLGDTAMYLCATSVVQGAPGELFFGEGSRLTVL.

V gene TRBV4-1 combines with J gene TRBJ1-5; D ambiguous. Trimming took 1 base from V and 0 from J, leaving 10 bases between them. Germline CDR1 MGHRA, CDR2 YSYEKL. The CDR3 is 16 amino acids. CDR3 sequence: CASSQGSENSNQPQHF. DNA of the CDR3: TGCGCCAGCAGCCAAGGGTCTGAGAATAGCAATCAGCCCCAGCATTTT.

The sample holds a few counts of this clone. V and J are TRBV4-2 and TRBJ1-2; 9 bases are a match to TRBD1. V dropped 1 base and J dropped 5; count of bases not matched to a gene: 8. The CDR3 runs to 16 residues. CDR1 and CDR2 from the germline V gene are LGHNA and YNFKEQ. DNA of the CDR3: TGTGCCAGCAGCCAAGTGTGGGGACAGGGTGGTTATGGCTACACCTTC. Translation gives CASSQVWGQGGYGYTF.

The chain recombines TRBV6-5 with TRBJ2-7, with 11 positions matching TRBD2. This CDR3 spans 14 amino acids. In germline, CDR1 is MNHEY, CDR2 SVGAGI. V lost 5 bases and J lost 7; bases outside the gene matches: 7. The CDR3 protein is CASSLLAGGGEQYF. The CDR3 coding sequence is TGTGCCAGCAGTCTGCTAGCGGGGGGCGGGGAGCAGTACTTC.

The chain uses TRBV25-1 and TRBJ2-1; D is uncertain. Germline CDR1 reads MGHDK; CDR2 reads SYGVNS. The CDR3 is made up of 14 amino acids. V dropped 3 bases and J dropped 9 bases, with 15 bases sitting between them. The CDR3 coding sequence is TGTGCCAGCAGTGATGACGGCCCGGGTTTTGAGCAGTTCTTC. Translating gives CASSDDGPGFEQFF.

The chain employs TRBV10-3 and TRBJ2-7; 9 bases map to TRBD2. CDR3 length equals 16 residues. V shed 4 bases, J shed 6 bases, and the junction held 13 bases outside the gene matches. Per germline, CDR1 ENHRY and CDR2 SYGVKD. DNA of the CDR3: TGTGCCATCAGTGGTAAGCTAGCGGGGCCGTCAGGCGAGCAGTACTTC. It is translated as CAISGKLAGPSGEQYF.

The chain recombines TRBV4-1 with TRBJ1-3; 9 positions agree with TRBD1. With 4 bases clipped from V and 0 bases from J, the junction kept 13 bases outside the gene matches. Germline assignment: CDR1 MGHRA and CDR2 YSYEKL. CDR3 size: 19 residues. CDR3 sequence (DNA): TGCGCCAGCAGCCGGTCTAGGGGACAGGGATCCTACTCTGGAAACACCATATATTTT. It is translated as CASSRSRGQGSYSGNTIYF.

The CDR3 sequence: CASSSRVANTEAFF. The DNA of the CDR3 is TGTGCCAGCAGCTCGCGGGTCGCGAACACTGAAGCTTTCTTT. The chain joins TRBV7-9 to TRBJ1-1, with D unclear. The V gene lost 4 bases and the J gene lost 1 base, with 10 bases spanning the gap. The germline V gene has CDR1 SEHNR and CDR2 FQNEAQ (reference sequence). The CDR3 is made up of 14 amino acids.

The V call is TRBV2, the J call TRBJ2-3; 10 bases line up with TRBD2. The CDR3 contains 16 residues. The V segment lost 7 bases and the J segment 2 bases; nucleotides outside the gene matches: 9. Germline loops: CDR1 SNHLY, CDR2 FYNNEI. For the CDR3, the DNA is TGTGCCAGCATAGCGGGGGGCCGCTCAAACACAGATACGCAGTATTTT. Translation gives CASIAGGRSNTDTQYF.

This sequence joins TRBV7-9 and TRBJ2-2, with 7 bases lining up with TRBD2. Germline values: CDR1 SEHNR, CDR2 FQNEAQ (reference sequence). Unmatched junction bases numbered 7, after V lost 11 bases and J lost 4 bases. The length of the CDR3 is 13 residues. CDR3 in DNA: TGTGCCGGTTATCTAGCGGCCACCGGGGAGCTGTTTTTT. Its protein product is CAGYLAATGELFF.

The chain links TRBV7-2 to TRBJ2-7, with D hard to call. The CDR3 loop spans 15 amino acids. CDR1 is SGHTA and CDR2 is FQGNSA in the germline V gene. V was shortened by 5 bases and J by 1 base, with 15 bases between the two germline ends. The chain's CDR3 is CASSLMIETSYEQYF. The CDR3 nucleotides are TGTGCCAGCAGCCTTATGATCGAGACTTCCTACGAGCAGTACTTC.

The CDR3 region has the DNA TGTGCCAGCAGCGCCGGGACTAGCTTGTTTGATGAGCAGTTCTTC. It yields the protein CASSAGTSLFDEQFF. The chain combines TRBV9 with TRBJ2-1; 9 bases fit TRBD2. With 3 bases clipped from V and 8 bases from J, the junction kept 9 bases outside the gene matches. The CDR3 is 15 amino acids. Per germline, CDR1 SGDLS and CDR2 YYNGEE. Variable domain in full (rest from reference TRBV9 and TRBJ2-1): DSGVTQTPKHLITATGQRVTLRCSPRSGDLSVYWYQQSLDQGLQFLIQYYNGEERAKGNILERFSAQQFPDLHSELNLSSLELGDSALYFCASSAGTSLFDEQFFGPGTRLTVL.

This clone has a handful of counts. The chain combines TRBV5-1 with TRBJ2-1; 11 nucleotides match TRBD2. The length of the CDR3 is 17 residues. With V trimmed by 4 bases and J by 0 bases, 6 bases remained unmatched. Germline V gene lookup returns CDR1 SGHRS and CDR2 YFSETQ. CDR3 bases: TGCGCCAGCAGCCGCGGACTAGCGGGCCTCTCCTACAATGAGCAGTTCTTC. Amino acids: CASSRGLAGLSYNEQFF. The full variable domain, rest sourced from reference TRBV5-1 and TRBJ2-1, is KAGVTQTPRYLIKTRGQQVTLSCSPISGHRSVSWYQQTPGQGLQFLFEYFSETQRNKGNFPGRFSGRQFSNSRSEMNVSTLELGDSALYLCASSRGLAGLSYNEQFFGPGTRLTVL.

This chain connects TRBV2 to TRBJ2-7; D is possibly TRBD2 (6 bases). V was cut by 4 bases and J by 3 bases, with 7 bases left in between. This CDR3 region has 12 residues. Germline assignment: CDR1 SNHLY and CDR2 FYNNEI. CDR3 sequence: CASSVGSYEQYF. CDR3 nucleotide sequence: TGTGCCAGCAGTGTCGGGAGCTACGAGCAGTACTTC. Together with reference TRBV2 and TRBJ2-7, the CDR3 gives the full variable domain: EPEVTQTPSHQVTQMGQEVILRCVPISNHLYFYWYRQILGQKVEFLVSFYNNEISEKSEIFDDQFSVERPDGSNFTLKIRSTKLEDSAMYFCASSVGSYEQYFGPGTRLTVT.

This chain connects TRBV19 to TRBJ2-2; a possible D gene is TRBD2 (6 bases). Germline V gives CDR1 LNHDA, CDR2 SQIVND (reference sequence). The CDR3 is 14 residues long. The V and J ends lost 4 bases and 2 bases respectively, with 8 bases between them. CDR3 coding DNA: TGTGCCAGTAGTAGGAGGGATAACACCGGGGAGCTGTTTTTT. Amino acid sequence: CASSRRDNTGELFF.

The gene calls are TRBV9 and TRBJ1-2, with 8 positions matching TRBD1. There are 15 residues in the CDR3. Germline values: CDR1 SGDLS, CDR2 YYNGEE. V lost 4 bases to trimming and J lost 5 bases; unmatched junction nucleotides: 10. The CDR3 DNA reads as TGTGCCAGCAGCTTGACCGGACAGGGACTATATGGCTACACCTTC. This translates into CASSLTGQGLYGYTF.

This clone has a handful of counts. The chain recombines TRBV11-2 with TRBJ2-5; tentatively, D is TRBD2 (6 bases). Trimming cost V 5 bases and J 2 bases, with 18 bases left between them. CDR1 is SGHAT, CDR2 FQNNGV, per germline. This CDR3 has 16 residues. CDR3 coding DNA: TGTGCCAGCAGCGTCCTTAGGGCGCGGGGTCAAGAGACCCAGTACTTC. Residues: CASSVLRARGQETQYF.

The rearrangement joins TRBV18 to TRBJ2-1; D is undetermined. CDR3 length: 16 amino acids. V shed 2 bases and J shed 5 bases, with 16 bases lying between them. Germline V gene data show CDR1 as KGHSH and CDR2 as LQKENI. CDR3 DNA: TGTGCCAGCTCACCAAATCTTGCAGGTTGGGACAATGAGCAGTTCTTC. Translation gives CASSPNLAGWDNEQFF.

This clone came up once. This chain connects TRBV7-2 to TRBJ1-1, with 7 positions matching TRBD1. The V gene end was trimmed by 5 bases and the J gene end by 5 bases; junction bases not matched to a gene: 8. CDR1 SGHTA and CDR2 FQGNSA come from the germline V gene. The CDR3 covers 14 residues. The CDR3 nucleotides are TGTGCCAGCAGCGGCAGACAGGGTTTAACTGAAGCTTTCTTT. It yields the protein CASSGRQGLTEAFF.

The genes are TRBV5-1 and TRBJ2-7, with 11 nucleotides matching TRBD2. Trimming cost V 7 bases and J 1 base; bases outside gene matches: 4. The CDR3 loop spans 14 amino acids. Germline values: CDR1 SGHRS, CDR2 YFSETQ. CDR3 region: CASGGTSGSYEQYF. CDR3 sequence (DNA): TGCGCCAGCGGGGGGACTAGCGGTTCCTACGAGCAGTACTTC.

The chain has TRBV4-2 and TRBJ2-3, with D possibly matching TRBD2 (5 bases). Trimming removed 2 bases from V and 2 bases from J, with 8 bases in between. The CDR3 contains 14 residues. Germline V CDR1 and CDR2: LGHNA, YNFKEQ. The CDR3 spells CASSQLTTTDTQYF. CDR3 sequence (DNA): TGTGCCAGCAGCCAATTGACTACCACAGATACGCAGTATTTT.

This clone was seen a few times. J is TRBJ2-7 and V is TRBV30; 9 nucleotides match TRBD2. J gave up 2 bases and V 4 bases, and 3 bases lay outside the gene matches. The germline V gene encodes CDR1 GTSNPN and CDR2 SVGIG (reference sequence). The CDR3 length is 13 residues. The CDR3 DNA is TGTGCCTGGAAGCGGGGGGCCCCCTACGAGCAGTACTTC. This gives the protein CAWKRGAPYEQYF.